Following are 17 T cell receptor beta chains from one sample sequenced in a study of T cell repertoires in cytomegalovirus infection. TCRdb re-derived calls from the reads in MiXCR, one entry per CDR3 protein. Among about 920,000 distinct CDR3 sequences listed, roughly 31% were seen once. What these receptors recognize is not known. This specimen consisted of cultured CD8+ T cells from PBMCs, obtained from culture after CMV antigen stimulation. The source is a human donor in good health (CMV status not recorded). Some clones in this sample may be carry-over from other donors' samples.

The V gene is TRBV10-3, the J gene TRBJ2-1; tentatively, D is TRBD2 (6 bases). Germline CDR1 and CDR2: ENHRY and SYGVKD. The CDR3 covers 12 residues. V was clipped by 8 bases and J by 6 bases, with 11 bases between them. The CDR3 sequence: CAIPGVGNEQFF. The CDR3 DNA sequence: TGTGCCATCCCGGGAGTGGGCAATGAGCAGTTCTTC.

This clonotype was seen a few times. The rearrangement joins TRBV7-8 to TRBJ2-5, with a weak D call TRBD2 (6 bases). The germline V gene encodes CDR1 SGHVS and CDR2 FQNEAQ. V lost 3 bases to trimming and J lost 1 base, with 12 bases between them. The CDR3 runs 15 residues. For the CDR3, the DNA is TGTGCCAGCAGCTTTCGGCGGGATCTCCAAGAGACCCAGTACTTC. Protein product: CASSFRRDLQETQYF.

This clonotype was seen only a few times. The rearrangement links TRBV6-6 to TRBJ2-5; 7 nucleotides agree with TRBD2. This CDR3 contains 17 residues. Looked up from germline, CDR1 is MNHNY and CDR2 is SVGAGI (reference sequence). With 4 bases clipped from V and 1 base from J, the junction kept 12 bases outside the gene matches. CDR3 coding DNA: TGTGCCAGCAGTTCCACTACCGCGGGGGAATCCCAAGAGACCCAGTACTTC. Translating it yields CASSSTTAGESQETQYF.

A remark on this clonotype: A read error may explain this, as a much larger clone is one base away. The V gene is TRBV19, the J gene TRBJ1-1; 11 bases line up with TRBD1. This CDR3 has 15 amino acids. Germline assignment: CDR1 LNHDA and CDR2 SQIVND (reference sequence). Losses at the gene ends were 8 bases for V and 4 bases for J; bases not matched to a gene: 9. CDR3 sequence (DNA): TGTGCCAGTGACATCGGACAGGGGGCGGTCACTGAAGCTTTCTTT. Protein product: CASDIGQGAVTEAFF.

CDR3 residues: CASSLDTWELFF. The CDR3 nucleotides are TGTGCCAGCAGCTTGGATACCTGGGAGCTGTTTTTT. This sequence joins TRBV5-8 and TRBJ2-2, with D hard to call. The germline CDR1 and CDR2 sequences are SGHTS and YDEGEE. The CDR3 loop spans 12 amino acids. V lost 0 bases and J lost 9, with 6 bases in between.

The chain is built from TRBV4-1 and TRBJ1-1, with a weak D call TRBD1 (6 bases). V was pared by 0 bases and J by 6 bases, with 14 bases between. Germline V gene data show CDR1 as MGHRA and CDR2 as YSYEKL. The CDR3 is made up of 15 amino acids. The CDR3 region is CASSQEGQGIAEAFF. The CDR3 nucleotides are TGCGCCAGCAGCCAAGAAGGGCAGGGGATCGCTGAAGCTTTCTTT.

CDR3 amino acids: CASRDDSFPYGYTF. CDR3 sequence (DNA): TGTGCCAGCAGGGACGACAGTTTTCCGTATGGCTACACCTTC. This sequence joins TRBV9 and TRBJ1-2, with D perhaps matching TRBD1 (5 bases). The CDR3 totals 14 residues. In germline, CDR1 is SGDLS, CDR2 YYNGEE. Trimming removed 5 bases at V and 5 bases at J, with 16 bases between. Full variable domain (missing parts from reference TRBV9 and TRBJ1-2): DSGVTQTPKHLITATGQRVTLRCSPRSGDLSVYWYQQSLDQGLQFLIQYYNGEERAKGNILERFSAQQFPDLHSELNLSSLELGDSALYFCASRDDSFPYGYTFGSGTRLTVV.

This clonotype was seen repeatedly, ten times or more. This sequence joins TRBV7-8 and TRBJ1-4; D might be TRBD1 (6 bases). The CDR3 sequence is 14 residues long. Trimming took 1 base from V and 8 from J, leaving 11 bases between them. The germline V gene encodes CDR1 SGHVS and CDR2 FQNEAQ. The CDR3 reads CASSLEAGDEKLFF. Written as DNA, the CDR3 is TGTGCCAGCAGCTTAGAGGCAGGGGACGAAAAACTGTTTTTT.

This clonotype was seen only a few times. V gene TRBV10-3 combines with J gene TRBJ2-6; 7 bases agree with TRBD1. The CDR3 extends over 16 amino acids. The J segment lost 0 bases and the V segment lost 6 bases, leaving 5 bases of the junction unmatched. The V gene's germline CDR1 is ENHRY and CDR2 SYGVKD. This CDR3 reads CAIRTGPHSGANVLTF. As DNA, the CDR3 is TGTGCCATCAGGACAGGGCCTCACTCTGGGGCCAACGTCCTGACTTTC.

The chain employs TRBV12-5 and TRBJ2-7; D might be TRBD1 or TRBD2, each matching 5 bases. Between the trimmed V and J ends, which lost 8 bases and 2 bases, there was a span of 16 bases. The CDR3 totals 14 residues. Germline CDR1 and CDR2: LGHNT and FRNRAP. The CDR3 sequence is CASCTGEGPYEQYF. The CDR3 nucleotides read TGTGCTAGTTGTACAGGTGAGGGCCCCTACGAGCAGTACTTC.

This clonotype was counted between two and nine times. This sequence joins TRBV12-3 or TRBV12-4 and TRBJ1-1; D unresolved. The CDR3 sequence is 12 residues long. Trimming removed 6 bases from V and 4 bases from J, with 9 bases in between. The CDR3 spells CASSPLFTEAFF. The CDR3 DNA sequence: TGTGCCAGCAGCCCCCTGTTCACTGAAGCTTTCTTT.

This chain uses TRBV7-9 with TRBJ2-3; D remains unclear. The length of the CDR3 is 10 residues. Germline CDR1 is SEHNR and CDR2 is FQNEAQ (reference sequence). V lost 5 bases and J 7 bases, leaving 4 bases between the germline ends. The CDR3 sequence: CASSRNTQYF. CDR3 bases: TGTGCCAGCAGCCGCAATACGCAGTATTTT.

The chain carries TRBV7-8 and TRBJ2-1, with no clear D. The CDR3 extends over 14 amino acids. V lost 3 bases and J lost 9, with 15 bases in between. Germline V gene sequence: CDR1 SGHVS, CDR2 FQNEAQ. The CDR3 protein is CASSFRQDPSEQFF. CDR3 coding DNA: TGTGCCAGCAGCTTCCGCCAGGACCCCAGTGAGCAGTTCTTC.

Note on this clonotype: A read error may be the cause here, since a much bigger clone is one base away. This CDR3 reads CASSYAGTDPGANVPTF. In nucleotides, the CDR3 is TGTGCCAGCAGTTACGCCGGGACAGACCCTGGGGCCAACGTCCCGACTTTC. The rearrangement uses TRBV6-6 and TRBJ2-6, with 7 bases that match TRBD1. This CDR3 has 17 residues. CDR1 MNHNY and CDR2 SVGAGI come from the germline V gene (reference sequence).

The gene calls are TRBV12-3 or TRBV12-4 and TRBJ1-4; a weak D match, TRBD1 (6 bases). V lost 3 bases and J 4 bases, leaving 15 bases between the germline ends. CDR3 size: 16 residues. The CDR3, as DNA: TGTGCCAGCAGTTTCCTTTTGCGACAGGATAATGAAAAACTGTTTTTT. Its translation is CASSFLLRQDNEKLFF.

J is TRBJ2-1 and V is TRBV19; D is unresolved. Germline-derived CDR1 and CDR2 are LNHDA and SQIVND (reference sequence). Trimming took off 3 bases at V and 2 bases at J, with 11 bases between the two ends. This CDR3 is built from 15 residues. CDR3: CASSMSGWAYNEQFF. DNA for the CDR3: TGTGCCAGTAGTATGAGTGGCTGGGCCTACAATGAGCAGTTCTTC.

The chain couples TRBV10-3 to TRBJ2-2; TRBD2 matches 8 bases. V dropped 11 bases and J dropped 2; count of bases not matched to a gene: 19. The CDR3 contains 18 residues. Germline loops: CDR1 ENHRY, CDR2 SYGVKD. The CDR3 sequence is CASWVTSGGLTNTGELFF. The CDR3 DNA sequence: TGTGCCTCCTGGGTGACGAGCGGGGGACTTACAAACACCGGGGAGCTGTTTTTT.